The 23 T cell receptor beta chains below come from one sample, sequenced in a study of shared clonotypes between healthy human individuals. The repertoire was sequenced with immunoSEQ multiplex PCR; TCRdb's copy has only in-frame clones and lacks some. The repertoire consists of 800,000 to 950,000 clones, with 96% occurring once and the leading ten covering 0.2% to 0.25%. CD45RO negativity and positive selection for CCR7 defined naive CD8 cells, a population that excluded terminally differentiated effector memory CD45RA+ cells. The sequenced material came from naive CD8+ T cells sorted from blood. Receptors originate from a young man in good health.

The chain carries TRBV7-9 and TRBJ2-7, with TRBD2 matching over 10 bases. CDR3 length: 16 amino acids. Germline V CDR1 and CDR2: SEHNR, FQNEAQ (reference sequence). V lost 0 bases, J lost 5 bases, and 7 bases stayed unmatched. The CDR3 is CASSLAKSGRAHEQYF. CDR3 nucleotide sequence: TGTGCCAGCAGCTTAGCTAAAAGCGGGAGGGCCCACGAGCAGTACTTC.

The V gene is TRBV9, the J gene TRBJ1-4, with D uncertain. Looked up from germline, CDR1 is SGDLS and CDR2 is YYNGEE. This CDR3 is built from 14 residues. The ends were cut back, 1 base at V and 4 bases at J, with 8 bases in the middle. The CDR3 sequence: CASSVLGNNEKLFF. The CDR3 bases are TGTGCCAGCAGCGTACTCGGGAATAATGAAAAACTGTTTTTT.

This sequence joins TRBV7-9 and TRBJ1-5; 7 bases are a match to TRBD1. V was pared by 1 base and J by 5 bases, with 8 bases of the junction left unmatched. The CDR3 sequence is 16 residues long. Germline loops: CDR1 SEHNR, CDR2 FQNEAQ (reference sequence). The CDR3 sequence is CASSLGQGKNDQPQHF. Here the CDR3 DNA reads TGTGCCAGCAGCTTAGGACAGGGAAAGAACGATCAGCCCCAGCATTTT.

The rearrangement links TRBV13 to TRBJ1-2, with D possibly being TRBD1 (5 bases). The CDR3 extends over 13 amino acids. Trimming pared 8 bases from V and 1 base from J, leaving 11 bases between. Germline values: CDR1 PRHDT, CDR2 FYEKMQ (reference sequence). The CDR3 loop reads CASFLRDNYGYTF. In DNA form, the CDR3 reads TGTGCCAGCTTCCTCAGGGATAACTATGGCTACACCTTC.

The chain recombines TRBV6-5 with TRBJ2-1, with 7 positions matching TRBD2. The CDR3 runs 12 residues. With V trimmed by 8 bases and J by 8 bases, 6 bases remained unmatched. Germline assignment: CDR1 MNHEY and CDR2 SVGAGI. CDR3 loop: CASAGEGYEQFF. The CDR3 DNA sequence: TGTGCCAGCGCGGGAGAGGGCTATGAGCAGTTCTTC.

The chain uses TRBV28 and TRBJ2-7; D assignment may be TRBD1 or TRBD2 (5 bases each). The CDR3 is 17 amino acids. CDR1 is MDHEN, CDR2 SYDVKM, per germline. V was shortened by 6 bases and J by 3 bases, with 24 bases between the two germline ends. Here the CDR3 reads CASSPVGVTPLNYEQYF. The DNA for the CDR3 is TGTGCCAGCAGCCCAGTGGGGGTCACCCCTCTGAACTACGAGCAGTACTTC.

Concerning this clone itself: Other DNA sequences of this sample code for an identical CDR3. The chain combines TRBV30 with TRBJ1-5; D perhaps matches TRBD1 (5 bases). V was cut by 1 base and J by 4 bases, with 11 bases left in between. CDR1 GTSNPN and CDR2 SVGIG come from the germline V gene (reference sequence). This CDR3 has 14 residues. CDR3 loop: CAWSEGQGNQPQHF. The CDR3 DNA follows: TGTGCCTGGAGTGAGGGGCAGGGAAATCAGCCCCAGCATTTT. The full variable domain, in which reference TRBV30 and TRBJ1-5 provide the parts outside the CDR3, is SQTIHQWPATLVQPVGSPLSLECTVEGTSNPNLYWYRQAAGRGLQLLFYSVGIGQISSEVPQNLSASRPQDRQFILSSKKLLLSDSGFYLCAWSEGQGNQPQHFGDGTRLSIL.

Concerning this clone: Other nucleotide sequences from this sample produce the same CDR3. The chain couples TRBV28 to TRBJ2-5, with 9 positions matching TRBD1. The CDR3 sequence is 15 residues long. V gave up 5 bases and J gave up 5 bases; unmatched junction bases: 9. Germline values: CDR1 MDHEN, CDR2 SYDVKM. The CDR3, as DNA: TGTGCCAGCAGTCCTAGGACAGGGGACGGGGAGACCCAGTACTTC. Translating gives CASSPRTGDGETQYF.

The V and J genes are TRBV25-1 and TRBJ1-5; the D gene is possibly TRBD1 (5 bases). CDR3 length equals 15 residues. Germline V lookup: CDR1 MGHDK, CDR2 SYGVNS. The germline V and J ends were trimmed by 6 bases and 0 bases, with 12 bases remaining between them. CDR3 nucleotides: TGTGCCAGCAGCCCCGGGACGGTTAGCAATCAGCCCCAGCATTTT. Its protein is CASSPGTVSNQPQHF.

The chain recombines TRBV6-6 with TRBJ1-1; 7 bases agree with TRBD1. Looked up from germline, CDR1 is MNHNY and CDR2 is SVGAGI (reference sequence). The V and J ends lost 6 bases and 5 bases, in that order; junction bases with no gene match: 9. This CDR3 has 14 residues. This CDR3 is CASRPGTAITEAFF. CDR3 DNA: TGTGCCAGCAGGCCGGGGACAGCCATTACTGAAGCTTTCTTT.

This chain connects TRBV6-1 to TRBJ2-7; no reliable D call. This CDR3 region has 13 residues. Trimming removed 3 bases at V and 6 bases at J, with 12 bases between. Looked up from germline, CDR1 is MNHNS and CDR2 is SASEGT. This CDR3 reads CASSDPLGVEQYF. The CDR3 DNA reads as TGTGCCAGCAGTGACCCCCTCGGAGTCGAGCAGTACTTC.

The chain couples TRBV4-1 to TRBJ1-5; D unresolved. This CDR3 is 15 amino acids long. Germline V lookup: CDR1 MGHRA, CDR2 YSYEKL. V lost 6 bases to trimming and J lost 3 bases, with 15 bases between them. In nucleotides, the CDR3 is TGCGCCAGCAGTTTCAGCTATGGGTCCAATCAGCCCCAGCATTTT. Protein: CASSFSYGSNQPQHF.

J is TRBJ2-2 and V is TRBV29-1; D remains unclear. The germline V gene has CDR1 SQVTM and CDR2 ANQGSEA. V was pared by 0 bases and J by 0 bases, with 14 bases between. The CDR3 is 17 residues long. The CDR3 DNA reads TGCAGCGTTGAAGATCCGACTGGACGGGCGAACACCGGGGAGCTGTTTTTT. Protein: CSVEDPTGRANTGELFF.

The rearrangement links TRBV9 to TRBJ1-2; 7 bases are shared with TRBD1. This CDR3 contains 15 residues. Germline assignment: CDR1 SGDLS and CDR2 YYNGEE. Trimming at V came to 6 bases and at J to 0 bases, leaving 8 bases not matched to a gene. The CDR3 here is CASTDRDTANYGYTF. CDR3 nucleotide sequence: TGTGCCAGCACTGACAGGGATACAGCTAACTATGGCTACACCTTC.

The chain uses TRBV29-1 and TRBJ2-1, with 10 bases identical to TRBD2. With 3 bases clipped from V and 8 bases from J, the junction kept 10 bases outside the gene matches. The CDR3 has 15 residues. The germline V gene encodes CDR1 SQVTM and CDR2 ANQGSEA. CDR3 in DNA: TGCAGCGTTGACCGACCTAGCGGGAGTGTGTATGAGCAGTTCTTC. It is translated as CSVDRPSGSVYEQFF.

For this clone: Different DNA sequences within this sample yield the same CDR3. The chain uses TRBV20-1 and TRBJ2-5; D is uncertain. V gave up 5 bases and J gave up 4 bases, with 5 bases separating them. There are 10 residues in the CDR3. CDR1 and CDR2 from the germline V gene are DFQATT and SNEGSKA (reference sequence). For the CDR3, the DNA is TGCAGTGCTCTTCTAGAGACCCAGTACTTC. Its translation: CSALLETQYF.

On this clone: Other DNA sequences in the same sample also yield this CDR3. V gene TRBV7-9 combines with J gene TRBJ2-7; D perhaps matches TRBD1 (6 bases). V gave up 8 bases and J gave up 6 bases, with 14 bases separating them. CDR3 size: 12 residues. Germline V gene lookup returns CDR1 SEHNR and CDR2 FQNEAQ (reference sequence). CDR3 sequence: CASSRGGAEQYF. CDR3 sequence (DNA): TGTGCCAGCTCTCGAGGGGGTGCCGAGCAGTACTTC.

This chain links TRBV9 with TRBJ1-1; perhaps TRBD1 as D (5 bases). CDR3 length: 14 amino acids. V was shortened by 1 base and J by 1 base, with 8 bases between the two germline ends. Per the germline V gene, CDR1 is SGDLS and CDR2 is YYNGEE. In DNA form, the CDR3 reads TGTGCCAGCAGCGTAACAGACAGGAACACTGAAGCTTTCTTT. Its translation is CASSVTDRNTEAFF.

This chain uses TRBV29-1 with TRBJ2-7; D is possibly TRBD1 (6 bases). The CDR3 has 14 residues. The ends were cut back, 3 bases at V and 0 bases at J, with 12 bases in the middle. Per the germline V gene, CDR1 is SQVTM and CDR2 is ANQGSEA. DNA of the CDR3: TGCAGCGTTGAGGGTCGGGACAACTCCTACGAGCAGTACTTC. It encodes CSVEGRDNSYEQYF.

The chain joins TRBV27 to TRBJ1-2; D remains unclear. Germline V gene lookup returns CDR1 MNHEY and CDR2 SMNVEV (reference sequence). The CDR3 covers 13 residues. The germline V and J ends were trimmed by 2 bases and 1 base, with 5 bases remaining between them. As DNA, the CDR3 is TGTGCCAGCAGTTTAGGGGTTAACTATGGCTACACCTTC. This gives the protein CASSLGVNYGYTF.

This chain uses TRBV7-9 with TRBJ1-1; 7 bases are a match to TRBD1. Germline CDR1 reads SEHNR; CDR2 reads FQNEAQ (reference sequence). The junction had 10 bases not matched to a gene; V was cut back by 5 bases and J by 1 base. The CDR3 totals 16 residues. The CDR3 region has the DNA TGTGCCAGCAGCACCCGGGACAGTTTTAGGAACACTGAAGCTTTCTTT. The encoded protein is CASSTRDSFRNTEAFF.

The chain links TRBV5-1 to TRBJ2-2, with D perhaps TRBD1 (6 bases). This CDR3 spans 16 amino acids. Germline CDR1 and CDR2: SGHRS and YFSETQ. V shed 4 bases and J shed 0 bases, with 13 bases lying between them. The CDR3 loop is CASSQGQTTNTGELFF. DNA for the CDR3: TGCGCCAGCAGCCAGGGACAAACAACGAACACCGGGGAGCTGTTTTTT.

The rearrangement uses TRBV4-1 and TRBJ2-1; the D call may be TRBD1 or TRBD2 (5 bases each). Germline CDR1 is MGHRA and CDR2 is YSYEKL. This CDR3 region has 14 residues. The ends were cut back, 1 base at V and 2 bases at J, with 6 bases in the middle. CDR3 bases: TGCGCCAGCAGCCAAGGGGACCCCTACAATGAGCAGTTCTTC. This codes for CASSQGDPYNEQFF.